The T cell receptor beta chain under discussion was sequenced for a study of shared clonotypes between healthy human individuals. Cells designated naive CD8 were CD45RO-negative and were positively selected for CCR7, with terminally differentiated effector memory CD45RA+ cells excluded. In the authors' workflow: With immunoSEQ giving junction-only sequences and no quality scores, filtering differed. Profiled with immunoSEQ multiplex PCR; TCRdb holds only in-frame clones, not every one. That table furnishes V, J and clone size, whereas the DNA furnished D and trimming. The table records roughly 2,000,000 clones, about 94% of them present only once. General study points: The sharing of 4.5% to 6.5% of naive CD4 clonotypes was seen across several donors.

Worth noting for this clone: Its target is unknown.

The source is a man aged 18 to 35 in good health. The sample consisted of naive CD8+ T cells sorted from blood.

The CDR3 nucleotides read TGTGCCAGCAATTCCCACCGGGGGTCTAGCCAAGAGACCCAGTACTTC. It yields the protein CASNSHRGSSQETQYF. This chain uses TRBV6-6 with TRBJ2-5; D is possibly TRBD2 (6 bases). Trimming removed 7 bases from V and 1 base from J, with 19 bases in between. The CDR3 spans 16 residues. Germline V CDR1 and CDR2: MNHNY, SVGAGI (reference sequence).